These 30 T cell receptor beta chains were sequenced from one sample in a study of shared clonotypes between healthy human individuals. Generated by immunoSEQ multiplex PCR, the TCRdb table keeps only in-frame clones and is missing some. The sample has 2 million to 2.5 million clones, more than 90% seen once; the top ten hold approximately 0.13%. Sequenced input: naive CD4+ T cells sorted from blood. Indicated subset: CD45RA+ positively selected. The receptors here all came from a man in his late teens or twenties in good health.

The chain recombines TRBV30 with TRBJ2-3; D gene uncertain. The CDR3 consists of 18 residues. Trimming removed 4 bases at V and 0 bases at J, with 23 bases between. Germline V gene sequence: CDR1 GTSNPN, CDR2 SVGIG (reference sequence). CDR3 residues: CAWNRFMSPGTSTDTQYF. DNA of the CDR3: TGTGCCTGGAATCGTTTTATGTCCCCAGGTACTAGCACAGATACGCAGTATTTT. Combining the CDR3 with reference TRBV30 and TRBJ2-3 gives the whole variable domain SQTIHQWPATLVQPVGSPLSLECTVEGTSNPNLYWYRQAAGRGLQLLFYSVGIGQISSEVPQNLSASRPQDRQFILSSKKLLLSDSGFYLCAWNRFMSPGTSTDTQYFGPGTRLTVL.

The J gene is TRBJ1-4, the V gene TRBV18; D uncertain. This CDR3 comprises 15 residues. V lost 3 bases, J lost 0 bases, and 8 bases lay in between. In germline, CDR1 is KGHSH, CDR2 LQKENI. The CDR3 nucleotides read TGTGCCAGCTCACCCAACCTCGCAACTAATGAAAAACTGTTTTTT. Its protein is CASSPNLATNEKLFF.

J is TRBJ1-2 and V is TRBV5-4; D is ambiguous. V was shortened by 2 bases and J by 0 bases, with 8 bases between the two germline ends. The CDR3 is 14 amino acids. Germline-derived CDR1 and CDR2 are SGHNT and YYREEE (reference sequence). The DNA for the CDR3 is TGTGCCAGCAGCTTCATTGGAGCTAACTATGGCTACACCTTC. Translation: CASSFIGANYGYTF.

In its sample, this clone was seen once. This chain joins TRBV5-6 and TRBJ2-1; D unresolved. The length of the CDR3 is 16 residues. V lost 3 bases to trimming and J lost 2 bases, with 15 bases between them. Looked up from germline, CDR1 is SGHDT and CDR2 is YYEEEE. CDR3 bases: TGTGCCAGCAGCTCCCTAGGAGTGCCTCCCTACAATGAGCAGTTCTTC. This codes for CASSSLGVPPYNEQFF.

This clone was seen only a few times. This sample also contains other DNA sequences that code for the same CDR3. This chain links TRBV18 with TRBJ1-5; no definite D call. The CDR3 runs 13 residues. Germline CDR1 KGHSH, CDR2 LQKENI. Trimming cost V 2 bases and J 0 bases, with 2 bases left between them. In nucleotides, the CDR3 is TGTGCCAGCTCACCAAATAGCAATCAGCCCCAGCATTTT. Encoded protein: CASSPNSNQPQHF.

The V gene is TRBV11-3, the J gene TRBJ2-1; 8 positions agree with TRBD2. This CDR3 is 15 amino acids long. V lost 5 bases and J lost 5; bases outside the gene matches: 8. Germline CDR1 is SGHNT and CDR2 is YENEEA. The CDR3 is CASSPQAGVDNEQFF. CDR3 DNA: TGTGCCAGCAGCCCCCAAGCGGGAGTGGACAATGAGCAGTTCTTC.

The chain links TRBV5-4 to TRBJ2-7; TRBD1 matches 7 bases. The CDR3 has 14 residues. V lost 4 bases, J lost 3 bases, and 7 bases stayed unmatched. Germline CDR1 is SGHNT and CDR2 is YYREEE (reference sequence). The CDR3 DNA is TGTGCCAGCAGCCAGTTTACAGGGGACTACGAGCAGTACTTC. Translated: CASSQFTGDYEQYF.

The CDR3 loop is CASSFEPGQKNIQYF. CDR3 in DNA: TGTGCCAGCAGTTTCGAACCGGGACAGAAAAACATTCAGTACTTC. The chain combines TRBV27 with TRBJ2-4, with 7 nucleotides matching TRBD1. The germline gives CDR1 MNHEY, CDR2 SMNVEV (reference sequence). The CDR3 has 15 residues. V trimming: 3 bases; J trimming: 4 bases; junction bases outside the gene matches: 6.

Notes on this clone: This same CDR3 is encoded by further DNA sequences in the sample. This chain joins TRBV19 and TRBJ1-5; the D gene is possibly TRBD1 (5 bases). Germline V gene sequence: CDR1 LNHDA, CDR2 SQIVND (reference sequence). The germline V and J ends were trimmed by 2 bases and 4 bases, with 6 bases remaining between them. This CDR3 is built from 13 residues. CDR3 sequence (DNA): TGTGCCAGTAGTATATCAGGGAATCAGCCCCAGCATTTT. Protein: CASSISGNQPQHF.

Concerning this clone: Other DNA sequences within the sample encode an identical CDR3. The CDR3 spells CASSLGSGGQETQYF. The CDR3, as DNA: TGCGCCAGCAGCTTGGGTAGCGGGGGCCAAGAGACCCAGTACTTC. The J gene is TRBJ2-5, the V gene TRBV5-1; 9 nucleotides align to TRBD2. After removal of 0 bases from V and 1 base from J, the junction contained 1 base not matched to a gene. This CDR3 contains 15 residues. The germline CDR1 and CDR2 sequences are SGHRS and YFSETQ.

This chain joins TRBV2 and TRBJ2-7; 9 bases line up with TRBD1. V was clipped by 5 bases and J by 5 bases; unmatched bases: 4. The CDR3 loop spans 13 amino acids. The germline gives CDR1 SNHLY, CDR2 FYNNEI. The CDR3, as DNA: TGTGCCAGCAGTTTGGACAGGGGCCACGAGCAGTACTTC. It is translated as CASSLDRGHEQYF.

The chain links TRBV14 to TRBJ1-1, with D maybe TRBD1 (5 bases). Germline V gene sequence: CDR1 SGHDN, CDR2 FVKESK. V was pared by 4 bases and J by 0 bases, with 6 bases between. The CDR3 consists of 13 residues. DNA of the CDR3: TGTGCCAGCAGCCCCAGGGTGAACACTGAAGCTTTCTTT. Its translation: CASSPRVNTEAFF.

The V gene is TRBV6-6, the J gene TRBJ2-5; D not resolved. There are 13 residues in the CDR3. The V gene lost 5 bases and the J gene lost 5 bases, with 12 bases spanning the gap. Germline V gene lookup returns CDR1 MNHNY and CDR2 SVGAGI (reference sequence). The chain's CDR3 is CASSRRLEETQYF. The CDR3 bases are TGTGCCAGCAGTCGTCGACTGGAGGAGACCCAGTACTTC.

The rearrangement joins TRBV5-5 to TRBJ2-3, with D perhaps matching TRBD2 (7 bases). CDR3 size: 13 residues. Germline CDR1 reads SGHKS; CDR2 reads YYEKEE (reference sequence). V was cut by 8 bases and J by 4 bases, with 14 bases left in between. For the CDR3, the DNA is TGTGCCAGTGGGGAGGGGGAATCAGATACGCAGTATTTT. Translation: CASGEGESDTQYF. Using reference TRBV5-5 and TRBJ2-3 for the parts outside the CDR3, the full variable domain is DAGVTQSPTHLIKTRGQQVTLRCSPISGHKSVSWYQQVLGQGPQFIFQYYEKEERGRGNFPDRFSARQFPNYSSELNVNALLLGDSALYLCASGEGESDTQYFGPGTRLTVL.

The chain combines TRBV27 with TRBJ2-1; weak D call: TRBD1 (6 bases). The CDR3 covers 17 residues. The germline V and J ends were trimmed by 3 bases and 0 bases, with 15 bases remaining between them. Per the germline V gene, CDR1 is MNHEY and CDR2 is SMNVEV (reference sequence). CDR3 region: CASSFDRDTSSYNEQFF. As DNA, the CDR3 is TGTGCCAGCAGTTTCGACCGGGACACGAGCTCCTACAATGAGCAGTTCTTC.

The chain joins TRBV18 to TRBJ1-6; a weak D match, TRBD1 (5 bases). With 7 bases removed from V and 7 bases from J, the gap between germline ends came to 8 bases. Germline CDR1 and CDR2: KGHSH and LQKENI. The CDR3 has 12 amino acids. CDR3 protein: CASFGGNSPLHF. The CDR3 region has the DNA TGTGCCAGCTTTGGGGGGAATTCACCCCTCCACTTT. Full variable domain (rest looked up from reference TRBV18 and TRBJ1-6): NAGVMQNPRHLVRRRGQEARLRCSPMKGHSHVYWYRQLPEEGLKFMVYLQKENIIDESGMPKERFSAEFPKEGPSILRIQQVVRGDSAAYFCASFGGNSPLHFGNGTRLTVT.

This sequence joins TRBV5-1 and TRBJ2-3, with D possibly TRBD2 on 5 matching bases. Trimming took 7 bases from V and 10 from J, leaving 25 bases between them. Germline V CDR1 and CDR2: SGHRS, YFSETQ. The CDR3 is made up of 15 amino acids. The CDR3 DNA sequence: TGCGCCAGCGGGGAGAGCAGGACTTCCAACGGTCCGCAGTATTTT. Translating gives CASGESRTSNGPQYF.

This chain connects TRBV6-1 to TRBJ1-2; no clear D gene. Per the germline V gene, CDR1 is MNHNS and CDR2 is SASEGT. Trimming left V 1 base short and J 6 bases short, with 15 bases between. The CDR3 is 15 amino acids. CDR3 bases: TGTGCCAGCAGTGAAGAGAGGCTAGGGAGTGATGGCTACACCTTC. Protein sequence: CASSEERLGSDGYTF.

The gene calls are TRBV5-4 and TRBJ2-7, with D tentatively TRBD1 (5 bases). Trimming removed 4 bases at V and 7 bases at J, with 18 bases between. In germline, CDR1 is SGHNT, CDR2 YYREEE (reference sequence). The CDR3 loop spans 14 amino acids. Written as DNA, the CDR3 is TGTGCCAGCAGCCGAGAGACAGTGTCGAGGGAGCAGTACTTC. Translated, it gives CASSRETVSREQYF.

The chain links TRBV10-2 to TRBJ2-7; 8 nucleotides align to TRBD1. There are 13 residues in the CDR3. With 4 bases clipped from V and 9 bases from J, the junction kept 8 bases outside the gene matches. Germline-derived CDR1 and CDR2 are WSHSY and SAAADI. CDR3 bases: TGCGCCAGCAGTGCCGGACAGGGAAGGTTGCAGTACTTC. It yields the protein CASSAGQGRLQYF.

The gene calls are TRBV27 and TRBJ1-5; possible D gene TRBD1, 6 bases. Trimming removed 5 bases from V and 4 bases from J, with 12 bases in between. The V gene's germline CDR1 is MNHEY and CDR2 SMNVEV (reference sequence). The length of the CDR3 is 14 residues. CDR3 nucleotides: TGTGCCAGCAGTCCCTCGGGGGCTAATCAGCCCCAGCATTTT. The encoded protein is CASSPSGANQPQHF.

The rearrangement joins TRBV6-1 to TRBJ2-3; 7 bases match TRBD1. The CDR3 length is 17 residues. V shed 0 bases, J shed 3 bases, and the junction held 9 bases outside the gene matches. CDR1 and CDR2 from the germline V gene are MNHNS and SASEGT. The CDR3 DNA sequence: TGTGCCAGCAGTGAAGCGCTTCTGAACAGGGGAACAGATACGCAGTATTTT. It specifies CASSEALLNRGTDTQYF.

The rearrangement uses TRBV6-5 and TRBJ2-7; 7 bases align to TRBD2. Germline V gene lookup returns CDR1 MNHEY and CDR2 SVGAGI. This CDR3 has 14 amino acids. V shed 6 bases and J 3 bases; nucleotides not matched to a gene: 8. CDR3 residues: CASRGGSVYYEQYF. CDR3 bases: TGTGCCAGCAGGGGGGGGAGCGTCTACTACGAGCAGTACTTC.

J is TRBJ2-2 and V is TRBV4-2; no firm D call. Germline CDR1 is LGHNA and CDR2 is YNFKEQ. This CDR3 has 14 residues. Trimming took 1 base from V and 4 from J, leaving 7 bases between them. CDR3 protein: CASSQVGSTGELFF. The CDR3 coding sequence is TGTGCCAGCAGCCAAGTCGGCAGCACCGGGGAGCTGTTTTTT.

The chain joins TRBV4-3 to TRBJ2-2; 9 bases match TRBD2. Per germline, CDR1 LGHNA and CDR2 YSLEER. The CDR3 covers 16 residues. V was pared by 0 bases and J by 6 bases, with 5 bases of the junction left unmatched. The CDR3 nucleotides are TGCGCCAGCAGCCAAGATCGCGAGCGGGAGGCCGGGGAGCTGTTTTTT. It is translated as CASSQDREREAGELFF.

This sequence joins TRBV7-2 and TRBJ2-1; maybe TRBD2 (6 bases). The CDR3 loop spans 14 amino acids. V was shortened by 2 bases and J by 5 bases, with 10 bases between the two germline ends. In germline, CDR1 is SGHTA, CDR2 FQGNSA. The CDR3 sequence: CASSLWSSDNEQFF. CDR3 sequence (DNA): TGTGCCAGCAGCTTATGGTCTAGCGACAATGAGCAGTTCTTC.

This chain uses TRBV30 with TRBJ1-3, with TRBD1 as a possible D gene (5 bases). The CDR3 covers 15 residues. V lost 2 bases and J 2 bases, leaving 13 bases between the germline ends. Germline V lookup: CDR1 GTSNPN, CDR2 SVGIG (reference sequence). CDR3 protein: CAWSMAGSAGNTIYF. The CDR3 DNA is TGTGCCTGGAGTATGGCAGGGTCAGCTGGAAACACCATATATTTT. The entire variable domain, with the rest obtained from reference TRBV30 and TRBJ1-3, is as follows: SQTIHQWPATLVQPVGSPLSLECTVEGTSNPNLYWYRQAAGRGLQLLFYSVGIGQISSEVPQNLSASRPQDRQFILSSKKLLLSDSGFYLCAWSMAGSAGNTIYFGEGSWLTVV.

This clone occurred once. This sequence joins TRBV6-5 and TRBJ2-7; TRBD2 might be the D (5 bases). Germline V lookup: CDR1 MNHEY, CDR2 SVGAGI. This CDR3 is 13 amino acids long. Trimming took off 5 bases at V and 6 bases at J, with 14 bases between the two ends. The DNA of the CDR3 is TGTGCCAGCAGTCCCCCTAGCATGGCCGAGCAGTACTTC. It specifies CASSPPSMAEQYF.

The chain is built from TRBV6-6 and TRBJ1-6, with TRBD1 matching 7 bases. Germline trimming cut 2 bases from V and 5 bases from J; bases unmatched to any gene: 3. This CDR3 has 15 amino acids. Germline CDR1 is MNHNY and CDR2 is SVGAGI (reference sequence). CDR3 DNA: TGTGCCAGCAGTTACACAGGGGTTAATAATTCACCCCTCCACTTT. Encoded protein: CASSYTGVNNSPLHF.

This clone was recorded only once. The V and J genes are TRBV30 and TRBJ2-5; perhaps TRBD1 as D (6 bases). Trimming took off 2 bases at V and 0 bases at J, with 13 bases between the two ends. Per germline, CDR1 GTSNPN and CDR2 SVGIG (reference sequence). The CDR3 sequence is 15 residues long. The CDR3 here is CAWSPGATNQETQYF. The CDR3 nucleotides read TGTGCCTGGAGTCCAGGGGCGACAAACCAAGAGACCCAGTACTTC. Full variable domain (outside the CDR3, taken from reference TRBV30 and TRBJ2-5): SQTIHQWPATLVQPVGSPLSLECTVEGTSNPNLYWYRQAAGRGLQLLFYSVGIGQISSEVPQNLSASRPQDRQFILSSKKLLLSDSGFYLCAWSPGATNQETQYFGPGTRLLVL.